This T cell receptor (beta chain) came from a study of CD8+CD57+ T cells in acquired aplastic anemia. On the study more broadly: Isolated CD4+ and CD8+ cells, once sorted, yielded DNA averaging around 2.9 ug. Sequencing produced an average of about 10.8 million reads per healthy donor for CD4+ cells.

The template used for profiling TCR beta VDJ and CDR3 was genomic DNA. TCRdb analysed the reads with MiXCR anew, one entry per CDR3 protein. Of 150,000 or so distinct CDR3 sequences in the sample, about 60% were seen once. General study findings and limits: Controls did not differ significantly from patients in CD8+ Simpson's diversity. Overlap between patients and controls comprised some 31 CD8+ CDR3 sequences.

The germline V and J ends were trimmed by 5 bases and 4 bases, with 9 bases remaining between them. Germline V gene data show CDR1 as SGHTA and CDR2 as FQGNSA. CDR3 length: 12 residues. Regarding this clonotype: Its target is not known.

This chain connects TRBV7-2 to TRBJ2-7; D gene ambiguous. Sequencing was carried out using sorted CD4+, CD8+, or CD8+CD57+ T cells (not recorded which) from PBMCs. The sequence was collected from a human donor in good health. The CDR3: CASSTDKYEQYF. As DNA, the CDR3 is TGTGCCAGCAGCACAGACAAGTACGAGCAGTACTTC.